The entry that follows covers one TCR beta chain sequence. Trimming at V came to 6 bases and at J to 0 bases, leaving 9 bases not matched to a gene. The CDR3 spans 18 residues. Germline V gives CDR1 MNHEY, CDR2 SMNVEV (reference sequence). This record comes from a study of cytomegalovirus exposure and HLA in healthy donors. Both 60 Vbeta primers and 13 Jbeta primers went into the PCR. Method: immunoSEQ multiplex PCR; TCRdb's copy keeps in-frame clones and lacks some. The sample contains about 130,000 clones, about two thirds of which appear only once. This clonotype was obtained from a woman aged 40 to 55 in good health and CMV-seronegative. The sequenced sample consisted of PBMCs. V is TRBV27 and J is TRBJ2-2, with TRBD1 matching over 11 bases. CDR3 region: CASSPGQGVAPNTGELFF. The CDR3 DNA reads as TGTGCCAGCAGCCCGGGACAGGGGGTCGCTCCGAACACCGGGGAGCTGTTTTTT.